This T cell receptor (beta chain) originates from a study of neurological immune-mediated disorders. Findings and caveats of the study: The expanded clones of different subjects shared no CDR3 amino acid sequences (suggesting private repertoires in all groups). The most TCR clonal expansion was seen in HTLV-1-associated myelopathy, and the least was seen in multiple sclerosis, which fell below healthy controls.

The CDR3 consists of 12 residues. Germline CDR1 reads DFQATT; CDR2 reads SNEGSKA (reference sequence). Trimming pared 5 bases from V and 3 bases from J, leaving 10 bases between. The unsorted libraries originated from 2 million PBMCs kept at -80 C. This clonotype was observed at least ten times. Its matching antigen is unknown. TCRdb independently ran MiXCR on the 5' RACE reads; one entry per CDR3 protein. The repertoire holds roughly 62,000 distinct CDR3 sequences, roughly 2.5% seen once, with approximately 3% in the top ten. The chain links TRBV20-1 to TRBJ1-2, with TRBD1 as a possible D gene (5 bases). The specimen sequenced was PBMCs. The sequence came from a man aged 50 to 59 with multiple sclerosis. The CDR3 nucleotides read TGCAGTGCTGGTGACAGAGACTATGGCTACACCTTC. Translating gives CSAGDRDYGYTF.